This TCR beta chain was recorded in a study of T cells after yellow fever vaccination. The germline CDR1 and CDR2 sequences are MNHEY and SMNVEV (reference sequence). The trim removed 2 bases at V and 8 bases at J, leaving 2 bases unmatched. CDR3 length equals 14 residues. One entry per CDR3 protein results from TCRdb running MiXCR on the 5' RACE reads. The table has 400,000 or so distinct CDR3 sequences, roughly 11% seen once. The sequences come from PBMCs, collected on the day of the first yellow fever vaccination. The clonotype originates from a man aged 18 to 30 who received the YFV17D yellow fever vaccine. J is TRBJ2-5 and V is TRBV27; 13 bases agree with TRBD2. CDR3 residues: CASSLRLAGGTQYF. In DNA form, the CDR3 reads TGTGCCAGCAGTTTACGACTAGCGGGGGGCACCCAGTACTTC.